This passage covers 4 T cell receptor beta chains from one sample sequenced in a study of blood T cell repertoires in COVID-19. Profiled with immunoSEQ multiplex PCR; TCRdb holds only in-frame clones, not every one. Of 150,000 or so clones listed, 75% to 90% are singletons. The sequenced sample consisted of PBMCs or T cells enriched from blood (not recorded which). The receptor set was obtained from a man aged 70 or older who had been exposed to COVID-19.

The V call is TRBV7-9, the J call TRBJ2-6, with 8 nucleotides matching TRBD2. J gave up 4 bases and V 11 bases, and 7 bases lay outside the gene matches. Germline-derived CDR1 and CDR2 are SEHNR and FQNEAQ (reference sequence). This CDR3 comprises 14 residues. The CDR3, as DNA: TGTGCCCGCGGGGGGCGAGAAGGGGCCAACGTCCTGACTTTC. This encodes CARGGREGANVLTF.

The genes are TRBV10-1 and TRBJ2-2, with a tentative D call TRBD2 (5 bases). The CDR3 has 12 residues. Trimming pared 3 bases from V and 6 bases from J, leaving 5 bases between. CDR1 and CDR2 from the germline V gene are WNHNN and SYGVQD (reference sequence). The CDR3 DNA reads TGCGCCAGCAGTGAACTAGCCGGGGAGCTGTTTTTT. Encoded protein: CASSELAGELFF.

This clone was picked up a small number of times. The chain recombines TRBV6-5 with TRBJ2-3, with 10 bases that match TRBD1. V trimming: 5 bases; J trimming: 9 bases; junction bases outside the gene matches: 5. The CDR3 has 13 amino acids. Germline V lookup: CDR1 MNHEY, CDR2 SVGAGI. Here the CDR3 reads CASSTTGGRTQYF. The CDR3 DNA follows: TGTGCCAGCAGTACGACAGGGGGCAGGACGCAGTATTTT.

The rearrangement uses TRBV3-1 (or the pseudogene TRBV3-2) and TRBJ2-1; tentative D call: TRBD1 (5 bases). V was shortened by 2 bases and J by 0 bases, with 14 bases between the two germline ends. This CDR3 spans 17 amino acids. CDR1 LGHDT and CDR2 YNNKEL come from the germline V gene (reference sequence). The CDR3, as DNA: TGTGCCAGCAGCCAAAATTCGCAGGGCGTCTCCTACAATGAGCAGTTCTTC. It yields the protein CASSQNSQGVSYNEQFF.